The 6 T cell receptor beta chains reported below all come from one sample, sequenced in a study of blood T cells in healthy people across ages. For the second PCR, which ran for roughly 7 to 11 cycles, a sample-barcoded 5' primer and a J-beta primer mix were used. MiXCR, applied by TCRdb to the 5' RACE reads, yields one record per CDR3 protein. The repertoire consists of approximately 800,000 distinct CDR3 sequences, with 56% occurring once and the leading ten covering approximately 24%. Source material: blood. Receptors were obtained from a man aged 40-49 years in good health.

This clonotype has only a few counts. V is TRBV29-1 and J is TRBJ2-5, with D perhaps given as TRBD1 or TRBD2 (7 bases each). Per the germline V gene, CDR1 is SQVTM and CDR2 is ANQGSEA. This CDR3 is 13 amino acids long. V lost 3 bases and J lost 2, with 10 bases in between. The CDR3 reads CSVEQGGQETQYF. Here the CDR3 DNA reads TGCAGCGTTGAGCAGGGGGGGCAAGAGACCCAGTACTTC. The entire variable domain, with the rest obtained from reference TRBV29-1 and TRBJ2-5, is as follows: SAVISQKPSRDICQRGTSLTIQCQVDSQVTMMFWYRQQPGQSLTLIATANQGSEATYESGFVIDKFPISRPNLTFSTLTVSNMSPEDSSIYLCSVEQGGQETQYFGPGTRLLVL.

The chain recombines TRBV4-3 with TRBJ1-1, with D perhaps TRBD1 (5 bases). The CDR3 loop spans 13 amino acids. V dropped 7 bases and J dropped 3 bases, with 12 bases sitting between them. The germline CDR1 and CDR2 sequences are LGHNA and YSLEER. Here the CDR3 reads CASNRQGDTEAFF. The CDR3 coding sequence is TGCGCCAGCAATCGGCAGGGTGACACTGAAGCTTTCTTT.

This clonotype was counted a single time. This chain joins TRBV28 and TRBJ2-7; 12 nucleotides line up with TRBD1. Matching the DNA end better, TRBJ2-4 makes the J call doubtful. Germline assignment: CDR1 MDHEN and CDR2 SYDVKM. The length of the CDR3 is 16 residues. This CDR3 reads CASSAPGTGGENIQYF. Here the CDR3 DNA reads TGTGCCAGCAGTGCCCCCGGGACAGGGGGCGAAAACATTCAGTACTTC.

The V and J genes are TRBV2 and TRBJ1-6, with a weak D call TRBD1 (6 bases). Germline CDR1 and CDR2: SNHLY and FYNNEI. Trimming cost V 2 bases and J 6 bases, with 11 bases left between them. This CDR3 has 15 residues. The CDR3 protein is CASSEFDRINSPLHF. The CDR3 bases are TGTGCCAGCAGTGAATTCGACAGGATTAATTCACCCCTCCACTTT.

In this sample, this clonotype turned up once. V gene TRBV6-2 or TRBV6-3 combines with J gene TRBJ2-7; 8 positions match TRBD2. With V trimmed by 6 bases and J by 0 bases, 10 bases remained unmatched. This CDR3 is built from 16 residues. The germline V gene encodes CDR1 MNHEY and CDR2 SVGEGT. The CDR3: CASRGMGLGSSYEQYF. The CDR3 DNA sequence: TGTGCCAGCAGGGGGATGGGACTAGGGAGCTCCTACGAGCAGTACTTC.

The chain couples TRBV9 to TRBJ2-1, with unresolved D. The germline gives CDR1 SGDLS, CDR2 YYNGEE. There are 16 residues in the CDR3. Deletions cut 3 bases from V and 4 bases from J, with 17 bases between. The CDR3 DNA reads as TGTGCCAGCAGCGGGAACCGAGGAGCCCGTTACAATGAGCAGTTCTTC. Protein product: CASSGNRGARYNEQFF.